This T cell receptor (beta chain) was recovered during a study of T cell responses to AZD1222 COVID-19 vaccine. About the study: Second-dose intervals near 4 or 12 weeks were combined.

TCRdb's table, derived via immunoSEQ multiplex PCR, lists solely in-frame clones and lacks some. The profile shows 100,000 to 150,000 clones, 88% of them singletons. There are 16 residues in the CDR3. Germline CDR1 and CDR2: LGHNA and YNFKEQ. For this clone: The germline gene is not matched at one end of the junction; a read error may be the cause.

The source material was peripheral blood, sampled on day 0 of AZD1222 vaccination. The receptor was isolated from an adult in good health. The genes are TRBV4-2 and TRBJ2-7; a possible D gene is TRBD2 (5 bases). Here the CDR3 DNA reads TGTGCCAGCAGCCAAGAAGGGCCAGCGGAAGCCTACGGGCAGTACTTC. Translating it yields CASSQEGPAEAYGQYF.